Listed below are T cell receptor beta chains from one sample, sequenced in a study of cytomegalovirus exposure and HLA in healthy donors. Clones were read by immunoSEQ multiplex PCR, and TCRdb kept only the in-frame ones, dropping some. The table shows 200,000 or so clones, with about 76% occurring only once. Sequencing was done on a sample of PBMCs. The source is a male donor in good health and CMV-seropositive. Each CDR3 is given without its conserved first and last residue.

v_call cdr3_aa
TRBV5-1 ASSLVGGSETQY
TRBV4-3 ASSQDRQGLWGYT
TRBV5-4 ASSRGQSGTGELF
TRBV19 ASSPRPSGASTDTQY
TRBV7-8 ASSLGGGRGDTQY
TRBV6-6 ASGQGRETQY
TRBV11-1 ASSLTTDYGYT
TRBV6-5 ASSRGQFDT
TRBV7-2 ASRALYEQY
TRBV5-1 ASSRRTGGRANTEAF
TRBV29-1 SVTGTSYEQY
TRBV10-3 AISPPDRENEQF
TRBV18 ASSPRSSGVADEKLF
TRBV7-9 ASSLASGLTGELF
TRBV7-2 ASSLAGGVGEKLF
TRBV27 ASRKVAGVLETQY
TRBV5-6 ASSLRQEQEKLF
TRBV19 ASSTLAGDLYEQY
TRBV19 ASSYLPGQRSYEQY
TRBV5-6 ASSFGQGDYGYT
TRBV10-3 AISEGWADTQY
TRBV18 ASSPPGGKYQPQH
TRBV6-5 ASRRGTYNSPLH
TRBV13 ASSSGSSSSYEQY
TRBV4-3 ASSLARAANYGYT
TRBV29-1 SVDQKDRDTEAF
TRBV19 ASRDKGQGYPTEAF
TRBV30 AWSVDSGRYNEQF
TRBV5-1 ASSLVGQGITGELF
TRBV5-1 ASSTGHTYYEQY
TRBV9 ASSVYPTENTEAF
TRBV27 ASSLSNRLAGVTDTQY
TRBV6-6 ASSRFAGGEETQY
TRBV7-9 ASSPGQGPYEQY